The T cell receptor (beta chain) under discussion was sequenced for a study of CD8+CD57+ T cells in acquired aplastic anemia. Across the study: Roughly 3 ug was the average amount of DNA from sorted CD4+ and CD8+ cells.

As concerns this clonotype: The antigen is not known.

Overall study findings and caveats: Patients versus controls showed no significant CD8+ Simpson's diversity difference.

The germline V gene has CDR1 SNHLY and CDR2 FYNNEI. Losses at the gene ends were 8 bases for V and 7 bases for J; bases not matched to a gene: 8. The CDR3 spans 14 residues. According to the study, genomic DNA was the template for TCR beta VDJ and CDR3 profiling. TCRdb analysed the reads with MiXCR anew, one entry per CDR3 protein. The data contain about 160,000 distinct CDR3 sequences, over 70% of them singletons. Patients included in sequencing had previously demonstrated CD8+CD57+ cell expansion by flow cytometry. The diagnosis in all patients was severe acquired aplastic anemia. Prior therapy had not been administered to any patient at the time of blood sampling.

The rearrangement joins TRBV2 to TRBJ1-4, with 9 positions matching TRBD1. The sequenced sample was sorted CD4+, CD8+, or CD8+CD57+ T cells (not recorded which) from PBMCs. The clonotype comes from a human donor with aplastic anemia. This chain's CDR3 is CASDSGTGSEKLFF. For the CDR3, the DNA is TGTGCCAGCGATTCCGGGACAGGGAGTGAAAAACTGTTTTTT.